These 14 T cell receptor beta chains were all obtained from the same sample, sequenced in a study of blood T cell repertoires in COVID-19. Sequencing was performed with immunoSEQ multiplex PCR; in TCRdb, only in-frame clones are kept and a portion is missing. The sample comprises approximately 30,000 clones, about 87% of which are singletons, and roughly 44% rests with the top ten. The source material was peripheral blood. These receptors were obtained from a human donor in a cohort sampled during active COVID-19.

The chain joins TRBV7-6 to TRBJ2-2; D is unclear. CDR1 is SGHVS and CDR2 is FNYEAQ in the germline V gene. The CDR3 covers 16 residues. V was shortened by 1 base and J by 0 bases, with 9 bases between the two germline ends. The CDR3 region has the DNA TGTGCCAGCAGCTTAGGATCACCTACGAACACCGGGGAGCTGTTTTTT. It yields the protein CASSLGSPTNTGELFF. Variable domain in full (rest from reference TRBV7-6 and TRBJ2-2): GAGVSQSPRYKVTKRGQDVALRCDPISGHVSLYWYRQALGQGPEFLTYFNYEAQQDKSGLPNDRFSAERPEGSISTLTIQRTEQRDSAMYRCASSLGSPTNTGELFFGEGSRLTVL.

CDR3 amino acids: CSARTTEKLFF. CDR3 bases: TGCAGTGCCCGGACAACTGAAAAACTGTTTTTT. The chain recombines TRBV20-1 with TRBJ1-4, with TRBD1 as a possible D gene (5 bases). From germline, CDR1 is DFQATT and CDR2 SNEGSKA (reference sequence). Trimming cost V 6 bases and J 7 bases, with 9 bases left between them. The CDR3 is 11 residues long.

This chain joins TRBV19 and TRBJ1-2, with D tentatively TRBD1 (5 bases). The CDR3 is 13 residues long. Germline CDR1 is LNHDA and CDR2 is SQIVND (reference sequence). V lost 5 bases to trimming and J lost 8 bases, with 15 bases between them. CDR3 in DNA: TGTGCCAGTAGTCCGGGGGGAGGAGGAGGCTACACCTTC. This codes for CASSPGGGGGYTF.

The rearrangement joins TRBV4-1 to TRBJ1-2; 9 nucleotides agree with TRBD1. The V and J ends lost 1 base and 4 bases, in that order; junction bases with no gene match: 13. Looked up from germline, CDR1 is MGHRA and CDR2 is YSYEKL. This CDR3 region has 18 residues. The DNA for the CDR3 is TGCGCCAGCAGCCAAGGGGGACAGGGTAACTCTAGAGGCTATGGCTACACCTTC. The encoded protein is CASSQGGQGNSRGYGYTF.

The chain combines TRBV28 with TRBJ2-1; 7 bases map to TRBD2. The V gene's germline CDR1 is MDHEN and CDR2 SYDVKM. The trim removed 4 bases at V and 0 bases at J, leaving 6 bases unmatched. The CDR3 contains 16 residues. The CDR3 region is CASSSGLTSSYNEQFF. The DNA of the CDR3 is TGTGCCAGCAGTTCGGGACTAACCAGCTCCTACAATGAGCAGTTCTTC. Full variable domain (missing parts from reference TRBV28 and TRBJ2-1): DVKVTQSSRYLVKRTGEKVFLECVQDMDHENMFWYRQDPGLGLRLIYFSYDVKMKEKGDIPEGYSVSREKKERFSLILESASTNQTSMYLCASSSGLTSSYNEQFFGPGTRLTVL.

The chain links TRBV5-5 to TRBJ1-6; TRBD1 is a possible D gene (5 bases). Germline V gene lookup returns CDR1 SGHKS and CDR2 YYEKEE (reference sequence). Between the trimmed V and J ends, which lost 1 base and 7 bases, there was a span of 15 bases. This CDR3 is built from 16 residues. CDR3 protein: CASSLSQGNWNSPLHF. CDR3 bases: TGTGCCAGCAGCTTGTCGCAGGGCAACTGGAATTCACCCCTCCACTTT.

The V gene is TRBV18, the J gene TRBJ1-2; 7 nucleotides agree with TRBD1. CDR1 is KGHSH and CDR2 is LQKENI in the germline V gene. There are 14 residues in the CDR3. The J segment lost 2 bases and the V segment lost 3 bases, leaving 3 bases of the junction unmatched. The CDR3 DNA reads TGTGCCAGCTCACCTGGGACAGAAAACTATGGCTACACCTTC. Its translation: CASSPGTENYGYTF.

The chain couples TRBV5-1 to TRBJ1-1, with 7 nucleotides matching TRBD1. Germline V gene lookup returns CDR1 SGHRS and CDR2 YFSETQ. Unmatched junction bases numbered 11, after V lost 4 bases and J lost 5 bases. This CDR3 comprises 15 residues. The CDR3 region is CASSVGTAAQTEAFF. CDR3 DNA: TGCGCCAGCAGCGTCGGGACAGCGGCCCAAACTGAAGCTTTCTTT.

The J gene is TRBJ2-1, the V gene TRBV6-1; the match to TRBD2 covers 9 bases. V lost 3 bases to trimming and J lost 9 bases; unmatched junction nucleotides: 6. Germline-derived CDR1 and CDR2 are MNHNS and SASEGT. The CDR3 totals 14 residues. The CDR3 loop is CASSDPGLASEQFF. DNA of the CDR3: TGTGCCAGCAGTGACCCGGGACTAGCATCTGAGCAGTTCTTC.

CDR3 nucleotides: TGTGCCAGTAGTATAGAAGACAGCCTCTCCTATGGCTACACCTTC. Its protein product is CASSIEDSLSYGYTF. The V and J genes are TRBV19 and TRBJ1-2, with TRBD1 as a possible D gene (5 bases). The CDR3 consists of 15 residues. Germline V gene sequence: CDR1 LNHDA, CDR2 SQIVND (reference sequence). With 0 bases removed from V and 4 bases from J, the gap between germline ends came to 12 bases.

The chain is built from TRBV2 and TRBJ2-2; 9 bases are a match to TRBD2. CDR3 length equals 14 residues. Germline trimming cut 6 bases from V and 5 bases from J; bases unmatched to any gene: 4. Germline CDR1 SNHLY, CDR2 FYNNEI. The CDR3 DNA sequence: TGTGCCAGCAGAATAGCGGGGGCGACCGGGGAGCTGTTTTTT. Its translation: CASRIAGATGELFF.

CDR3: CASSNSPQGARKRYTF. CDR3 sequence (DNA): TGTGCCAGCTCAAACTCCCCGCAGGGGGCGCGGAAAAGGTACACCTTC. V usage is TRBV6-6 and J usage is TRBJ1-2; 8 positions match TRBD1. CDR1 MNHNY and CDR2 SVGAGI come from the germline V gene (reference sequence). V trimming: 8 bases; J trimming: 11 bases; junction bases outside the gene matches: 22. The CDR3 is made up of 16 amino acids.

The J gene is TRBJ1-2, the V gene TRBV27, with 9 bases matching TRBD1. Trimming took 4 bases from V and 4 from J; bases not matched to a gene: 4. Germline V gives CDR1 MNHEY, CDR2 SMNVEV (reference sequence). There are 14 residues in the CDR3. As DNA, the CDR3 is TGTGCCAGCAGTTCAAACAGGGGGCCCTATGGCTACACCTTC. Its protein is CASSSNRGPYGYTF.

The chain recombines TRBV6-2 or TRBV6-3 with TRBJ1-1; 7 bases line up with TRBD1. This CDR3 has 15 residues. V lost 6 bases and J lost 4; bases outside the gene matches: 11. CDR1 MNHEY and CDR2 SVGEGT come from the germline V gene. Here the CDR3 DNA reads TGTGCCAGCAGCCAGACTAGACAGGGCGTCACTGAAGCTTTCTTT. Protein sequence: CASSQTRQGVTEAFF.